This record covers a single T cell receptor (beta chain). The data are from a study of PD-L1 blockade in urothelial cancer. As for the study in general: Median T cell yield from blood was fewer than 150,000.

The table came from immunoSEQ multiplex PCR; TCRdb's copy has only in-frame clones and leaves some out. This repertoire shows around 35,000 clones, over 65% found once; its top ten account for roughly 18%. The receptor comes from a man in his sixties with urothelial cancer. The sample was PBMCs, taken around atezolizumab (anti-PD-L1) treatment.

CDR3 nucleotide sequence: TGCGCCAGCAGCGCCAGGGGGAGAAATGAAAAACTGTTTTTT. It codes for CASSARGRNEKLFF. V usage is TRBV5-1 and J usage is TRBJ1-4, with TRBD1 identical over 7 bases. Germline CDR1 and CDR2: SGHRS and YFSETQ. The CDR3 runs 14 residues. V lost 4 bases and J lost 5; bases outside the gene matches: 5.